These T cell receptor beta chains were read from a single sample in a study of cytomegalovirus exposure and HLA in healthy donors. Assay: immunoSEQ multiplex PCR; the TCRdb copy retains only in-frame clones and omits some. Among roughly 300,000 clones listed, approximately 90% were seen once. Input material: PBMCs. These receptors came from a woman between 18 and 29 years old in good health and CMV-seronegative. CDR3s include the opening cysteine and the closing phenylalanine or tryptophan. A D gene is named only where the DNA matches it firmly. The size entry is marked missing in some rows and otherwise reads once, few, many or a size class.

cdr3_aa | cdr3_nt | clone_size | d_call | v_call | cdr3_length | j_call
CASSGTGGPYNEQFF | TGTGCCAGCAGTGGGACAGGGGGTCCCTACAATGAGCAGTTCTTC | once | TRBD1 | TRBV6-1 | 15 | TRBJ2-1
CASRGQREGPDTQYF | TGTGCCAGCCGAGGGCAGCGGGAGGGCCCTGATACGCAGTATTTT | NA | TRBD2 | TRBV18 | 15 | TRBJ2-3
CASSSAGGLSTEAFF | TGTGCCAGCAGCTCCGCGGGGGGGCTTAGCACTGAAGCTTTCTTT | NA | NA | TRBV7-3 | 15 | TRBJ1-1
CASSLSGAINEQFF | TGTGCCAGCAGTTTGTCAGGGGCCATCAATGAGCAGTTCTTC | NA | NA | TRBV6-4 | 14 | TRBJ2-1
CASSLGQTGTEAFF | TGTGCCAGCAGCTTGGGACAGACGGGCACTGAAGCTTTCTTT | NA | NA | TRBV5-4 | 14 | TRBJ1-1
CASSSRVAARAYEQYF | TGTGCCAGCAGTTCCCGTGTAGCGGCGAGGGCCTACGAGCAGTACTTC | NA | NA | TRBV27 | 16 | TRBJ2-7
CASRKDRGTSGANVLTF | TGTGCCAGCAGGAAGGACAGGGGAACCTCTGGGGCCAACGTCCTGACTTTC | NA | TRBD1 | TRBV2 | 17 | TRBJ2-6
CASHLGAGWTFYGYTF | TGTGCCAGCCATCTGGGGGCAGGGTGGACTTTCTATGGCTACACCTTC | NA | NA | TRBV7-3 | 16 | TRBJ1-2
CASSMRGHSYGYTF | TGTGCCAGTAGTATGAGGGGGCATAGCTATGGCTACACCTTC | once | TRBD1 | TRBV19 | 14 | TRBJ1-2
CASSATGATGELFF | TGTGCCAGCAGCGCGACAGGGGCTACCGGGGAGCTGTTTTTT | NA | TRBD1 | TRBV6-5 | 14 | TRBJ2-2
CASSEGGEQGYTF | TGTGCCAGCAGTGAGGGGGGAGAACAAGGCTACACCTTC | few | NA | TRBV2 | 13 | TRBJ1-2
CASSLKSSYNEQFF | TGTGCCAGTAGTCTCAAGAGCTCCTACAATGAGCAGTTCTTC | NA | NA | TRBV19 | 14 | TRBJ2-1
CASSATVVGQPQHF | TGTGCCAGCAGTGCGACAGTTGTGGGTCAGCCCCAGCATTTT | few | NA | TRBV28 | 14 | TRBJ1-5
CATSVPRDRRAGGYTF | TGTGCCACCAGCGTCCCCCGGGACAGACGGGCAGGGGGCTACACCTTC | NA | TRBD1 | TRBV15 | 16 | TRBJ1-2
CASNHRGLNTGELFF | TGTGCCAGCAACCACAGGGGCCTGAACACCGGGGAGCTGTTTTTT | NA | TRBD1 | TRBV11-1 | 15 | TRBJ2-2
CASSEEGLPPEAFF | TGTGCCAGCAGTGAAGAAGGACTACCCCCTGAAGCTTTCTTT | NA | NA | TRBV2 | 14 | TRBJ1-1
CASSGRGPSDTEAFF | TGTGCCAGCAGCGGGAGGGGTCCTTCGGACACTGAAGCTTTCTTT | NA | NA | TRBV5-6 | 15 | TRBJ1-1
CASSLDRVSFRAFF | TGTGCCAGCAGCCTAGACAGGGTGTCCTTTAGGGCTTTCTTT | NA | TRBD1 | TRBV6-5 | 14 | TRBJ1-1
CASSLEAGVDTQYF | TGCGCCAGCAGCTTGGAAGCCGGGGTAGATACGCAGTATTTT | NA | NA | TRBV5-1 | 14 | TRBJ2-3
CASRFLGQGETQYF | TGTGCCAGCAGATTTCTCGGACAGGGAGAGACCCAGTACTTC | NA | TRBD1 | TRBV6-5 | 14 | TRBJ2-5
CASSDVDSSYEQYF | TGTGCCAGCAGTGATGTTGACAGTTCCTACGAGCAGTACTTC | NA | NA | TRBV27 | 14 | TRBJ2-7
CASQNTGELFF | TGTGCCAGCCAGAACACCGGGGAGCTGTTTTTT | NA | NA | TRBV7-9 | 11 | TRBJ2-2
CASSPGQGWRETEAFF | TGTGCCAGCAGCCCCGGACAGGGGTGGCGTGAAACTGAAGCTTTCTTT | NA | TRBD1 | TRBV5-6 | 16 | TRBJ1-1
CASSNRRGGQPQHF | TGTGCCAGCAGTAACCGAAGGGGGGGTCAGCCCCAGCATTTT | NA | NA | TRBV28 | 14 | TRBJ1-5
CASSSGKENEQFF | TGTGCCAGCAGTTCAGGGAAGGAGAATGAGCAGTTCTTC | NA | NA | TRBV6-5 | 13 | TRBJ2-1
CASSSRGDTEAFF | TGTGCCAGCAGCTCCAGGGGGGACACTGAAGCTTTCTTT | few | TRBD1 | TRBV7-9 | 13 | TRBJ1-1
CATSRDRGSDTEAFF | TGTGCCACCAGCAGGGACAGGGGGTCGGACACTGAAGCTTTCTTT | NA | TRBD1 | TRBV15 | 15 | TRBJ1-1
CASSQLTQGNEQFF | TGTGCCAGCAGCCAACTCACGCAGGGGAATGAGCAGTTCTTC | NA | NA | TRBV28 | 14 | TRBJ2-1
CASSQAGVPYEQYF | TGTGCCAGCAGCCAAGCGGGAGTTCCCTACGAGCAGTACTTC | NA | TRBD2 | TRBV28 | 14 | TRBJ2-7